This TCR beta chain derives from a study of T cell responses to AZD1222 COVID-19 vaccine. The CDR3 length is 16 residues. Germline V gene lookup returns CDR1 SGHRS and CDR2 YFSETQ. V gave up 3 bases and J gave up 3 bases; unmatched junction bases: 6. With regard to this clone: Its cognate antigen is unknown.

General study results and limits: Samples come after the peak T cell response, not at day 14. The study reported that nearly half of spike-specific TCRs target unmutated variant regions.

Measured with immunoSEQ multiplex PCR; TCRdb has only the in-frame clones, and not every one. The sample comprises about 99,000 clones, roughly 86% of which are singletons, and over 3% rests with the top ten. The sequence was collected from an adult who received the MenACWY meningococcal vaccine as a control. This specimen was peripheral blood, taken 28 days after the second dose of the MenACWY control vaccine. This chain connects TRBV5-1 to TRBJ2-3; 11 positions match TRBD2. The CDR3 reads CASSSGGLADTDTQYF. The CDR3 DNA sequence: TGCGCCAGCAGCTCCGGGGGACTAGCGGATACAGATACGCAGTATTTT.